The T cell receptor (beta chain) under discussion was sequenced for a study of blood T cell repertoires in COVID-19 (TCRdb year 2020). Describing the broader study: The collaborator samples originated in the United States, Italy and Spain and spanned the acute and convalescent phases of COVID-19. The material from the prospective study consisted of cDNA or gDNA derived from T cells, B-cell-depleted T cells, or PBMCs. Deeply sampled blood TCRbeta repertoires from subjects exposed to, actively infected with, or recovered from COVID-19 were included in the dataset. The repertoires were released in a freely available public database intended as a resource for research on the immune response to SARS-CoV-2. Samples were obtained from the ongoing ImmuneRACE study (first 160 participants) and from roughly 1,300 subjects provided by 6 global collaborators. Sample metadata almost always included a de-identified subject ID, COVID-19 status, age in years and sex. Where available, HLA class I and class II types were obtained from metadata supplied by the sample provider rather than from assay-based typing.

TCRbeta CDR3 regions were amplified from genomic DNA using the immunoSEQ Assay, a bias-controlled multiplex PCR. On the study's bioinformatics: The number of nucleated cells in each sample was estimated from the amplification of reference gene primers within the assay. To quantify the absolute abundance of each unique TCRbeta CDR3 rearrangement, sequence reads were collapsed and filtered. For each sample, productive Simpson clonality was calculated as the square root of Simpson's diversity index over productive rearrangements. TCRdb took this table from immuneACCESS and kept in-frame rearrangements with V and J called. Such tables lack part of the clones; where checked against another copy, unresolved V genes explain under half of the gap, and the rest is unexplained. Clone size and the V and J calls come from that table; the DNA yielded D and trimming. In all, the sample holds a few hundred thousand clones, and more than 80% of those were seen once. Over 5.5% of the sample comes from the top ten.

This clone came up once. The specificity of this receptor is unknown. There are no base qualities to consult, and no much larger clone falls within one base. The junction shows trimming of 4 bases on V and 6 bases on J, plus 9 bases between the germline ends. The CDR3, cysteine through phenylalanine, is 13 amino acids long. CDR3 DNA only is kept here, 39 bases in frame from base 1. Reading the germline V gene gives CDR1 KGHDR and CDR2 SFDVKD. One collaborating source in Seattle enrolled patients while the patients were actively infected and followed the patients over time throughout the course of disease. The collaborating institutions used their own protocols to collect whole blood in K2EDTA tubes. For TCRbeta analysis, collaborator samples were shipped as frozen whole blood, as isolated PBMCs, or as DNA extracted from either sample type. Broad study findings and their caveats: The quantity of clinical and demographic metadata differed by source and by participant and was supplied without curation.

The receptor chain draws on TRBV24-1 and TRBJ2-1; no D gene can be assigned with confidence. The material sequenced was peripheral blood. The receptor was isolated from a woman in her fifties or sixties with COVID-19, enrolled during active disease. DNA sequence: TGTGCCACCAGTGACTACCCACCCAATGAGCAGTTCTTC. Protein translation: CATSDYPPNEQFF.